The rows below give T cell receptor beta chains drawn from one sample of a study of T-cell reconstitution after alpha-beta-depleted transplantation in children. TCRdb reprocessed the PCR reads with MiXCR, giving one entry per CDR3 protein. The table includes approximately 1,000,000 distinct CDR3 sequences, roughly 31% detected once. The material sequenced was PBMCs, mostly from graft donor cells, taken 360 days after TCRalphabeta/CD19-depleted stem cell transplant. Source of these receptors: a boy younger than two who had a stem cell transplant for SCID, so the T cells may come from the graft donor. The CDR3 runs from the conserved cysteine through the conserved F or W. D genes are given only for firm matches. Clone size appears in some rows only: once, few, many, or a class for an expanded clone.

CDR3 length,clone size,V gene,D gene,J gene,CDR3 DNA,CDR3 protein
10,.,TRBV6-1,.,TRBJ2-7,TGTGCCAGCGATAACTACGAGCAGTACTTC,CASDNYEQYF
18,.,TRBV5-1,.,TRBJ1-1,TGCGCCAGCATCTTGGACGTCAGACCGAGAATGCTGTACACTGAAGCTTTCTTT,CASILDVRPRMLYTEAFF
15,few,TRBV15,TRBD1,TRBJ2-7,TGTGCCACCAGCAGAGAATCCGGGACAGCTTACGAGCAGTACTTC,CATSRESGTAYEQYF
17,.,TRBV20-1,TRBD1,TRBJ2-1,TGCAGTGCTAGAAAGGACAGGGGGCTTATTACTACGTATGAGCAGTTCTTC,CSARKDRGLITTYEQFF
16,few,TRBV4-2,TRBD2,TRBJ2-1,TGTGCCAGCAGCCAAGATTCAAGCGGGGGTCCGCGTGAGCAGTTCTTC,CASSQDSSGGPREQFF
17,.,TRBV20-1,TRBD1,TRBJ1-5,TGCAGTGCTAGAGTTGGGACAGGGGGGAGAAACAATCAGCCCCAGCATTTT,CSARVGTGGRNNQPQHF
15,.,TRBV7-8,TRBD2,TRBJ2-3,TGTGCCAGCAACCCGGGGGGGAGTGGCACAGATACGCAGTATTTT,CASNPGGSGTDTQYF
12,.,TRBV7-9,.,TRBJ1-2,TGTGCCAGCAGCCCGAGGGGCAGAGGCTACACCTTC,CASSPRGRGYTF
16,.,TRBV19,.,TRBJ2-4,TGTGCCAGTAGCCAAGGAGAGGGTTTAGGCAAAAACATTCAGTACTTC,CASSQGEGLGKNIQYF
15,.,TRBV7-6,.,TRBJ1-1,TGTGCCAGCAGCCAAGCATTGGGAGGTGACACTGAAGCTTTCTTT,CASSQALGGDTEAFF
16,.,TRBV4-2,TRBD1,TRBJ1-1,TGTGCCAGCAGCCTCCAATCCGGACAGGGGGGCCCTGAAGCTTTCTTT,CASSLQSGQGGPEAFF
13,.,TRBV29-1,.,TRBJ1-3,TGCAGCGTTGCCAGGGATACTGGAAACACCATATATTTT,CSVARDTGNTIYF
11,.,TRBV4-1,.,TRBJ2-5,TGCGCCAGTCGGACGGGCGAGACCCAGTACTTC,CASRTGETQYF
17,few,TRBV9,TRBD2,TRBJ2-2,TGTGCCAGCAGCGTAGCCCTAGCGGGACACCAGGGCGGGGAGCTGTTTTTT,CASSVALAGHQGGELFF
15,.,TRBV6-1,TRBD1,TRBJ1-4,TGTGCCAGCAACAGGGGAGGAACGGCTAATGAAAAACTGTTTTTT,CASNRGGTANEKLFF